This T cell receptor beta chain was found in a study of T cell responses to AZD1222 COVID-19 vaccine. Measured with immunoSEQ multiplex PCR; TCRdb has only the in-frame clones, and not every one. This table holds 250,000 to 300,000 clones, around 92% found once. The CDR3 sequence is 14 residues long. Trimming removed 6 bases from V and 2 bases from J; junction bases left unmatched: 5. Germline values: CDR1 SNHLY, CDR2 FYNNEI. Details on this clone: Its antigen is still unknown.

Study-level results: There were repertoire samples only from the period after the peak T cell response.

The source of this sequence is an adult who received the AZD1222 COVID-19 vaccine. This specimen was peripheral blood, taken 28 days after the second AZD1222 dose. The chain combines TRBV2 with TRBJ2-7, with 9 positions matching TRBD1. The CDR3 here is CASRLQGATYEQYF. The CDR3 coding sequence is TGTGCCAGCAGGTTACAGGGGGCTACCTACGAGCAGTACTTC. The variable domain in full, completed from reference TRBV2 and TRBJ2-7, reads EPEVTQTPSHQVTQMGQEVILRCVPISNHLYFYWYRQILGQKVEFLVSFYNNEISEKSEIFDDQFSVERPDGSNFTLKIRSTKLEDSAMYFCASRLQGATYEQYFGPGTRLTVT.